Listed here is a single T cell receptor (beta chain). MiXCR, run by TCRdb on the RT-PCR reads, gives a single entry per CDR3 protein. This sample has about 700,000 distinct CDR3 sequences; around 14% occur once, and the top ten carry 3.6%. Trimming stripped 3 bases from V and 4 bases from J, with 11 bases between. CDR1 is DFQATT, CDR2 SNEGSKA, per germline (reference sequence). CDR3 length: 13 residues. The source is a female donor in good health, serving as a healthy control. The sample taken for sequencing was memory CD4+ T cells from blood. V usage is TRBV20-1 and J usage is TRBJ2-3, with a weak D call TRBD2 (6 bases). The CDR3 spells CSASSGDSDTQYF. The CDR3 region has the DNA TGCAGTGCTAGCTCGGGAGACTCAGATACGCAGTATTTT.